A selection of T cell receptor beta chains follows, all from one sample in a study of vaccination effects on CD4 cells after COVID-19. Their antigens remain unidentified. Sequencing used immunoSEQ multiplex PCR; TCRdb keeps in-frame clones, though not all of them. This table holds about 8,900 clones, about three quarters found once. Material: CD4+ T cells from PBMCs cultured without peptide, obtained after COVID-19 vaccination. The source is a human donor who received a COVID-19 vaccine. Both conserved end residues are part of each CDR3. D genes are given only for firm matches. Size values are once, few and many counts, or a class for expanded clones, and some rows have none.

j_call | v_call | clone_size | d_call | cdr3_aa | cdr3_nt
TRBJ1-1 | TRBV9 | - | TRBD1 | CASSPRQGGNTEAFF | TGTGCCAGCAGCCCCCGACAGGGGGGGAACACTGAAGCTTTCTTT
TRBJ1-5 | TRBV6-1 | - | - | CAGSEEGSFVNQPQHF | TGTGCCGGCAGTGAAGAGGGGTCCTTTGTCAATCAGCCCCAGCATTTT
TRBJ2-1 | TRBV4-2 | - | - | CASSQEWQQGTYNEQFF | TGTGCCAGCAGCCAAGAGTGGCAGCAGGGGACCTACAATGAGCAGTTCTTC
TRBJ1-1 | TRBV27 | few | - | CASSAAGVRRTEAFF | TGTGCCAGCAGCGCGGCCGGGGTCAGGCGCACTGAAGCTTTCTTT
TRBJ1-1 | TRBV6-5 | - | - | CASRSGSYNTEAFF | TGTGCCAGCAGAAGCGGGTCATACAACACTGAAGCTTTCTTT
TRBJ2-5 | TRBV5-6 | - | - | CASSLFSEETQYF | TGTGCCAGCAGCTTGTTCAGTGAGGAGACCCAGTACTTC
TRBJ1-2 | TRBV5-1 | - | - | CASSLEGGNGYTF | TGCGCCAGCAGCTTGGAGGGGGGAAATGGCTACACCTTC
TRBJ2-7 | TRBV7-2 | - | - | CASSSPSNYEQYF | TGTGCCAGCAGCTCACCGTCAAACTACGAGCAGTACTTC
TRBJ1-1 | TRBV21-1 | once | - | CASSKDRIRDTEAFF | TGTGCCAGCAGCAAAGACAGAATCAGGGACACTGAAGCTTTCTTT
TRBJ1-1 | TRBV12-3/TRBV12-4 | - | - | CASTQGMDTEAFF | TGTGCCAGCACTCAGGGGATGGACACTGAAGCTTTCTTT
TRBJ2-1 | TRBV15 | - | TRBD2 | CATSRERGSWHEQFF | TGTGCCACCAGCAGAGAACGCGGGAGTTGGCATGAGCAGTTCTTC
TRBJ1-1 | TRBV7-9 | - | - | CASSLDTGTPVRAFF | TGTGCCAGCAGTCTTGACACCGGGACTCCGGTTCGAGCTTTCTTT
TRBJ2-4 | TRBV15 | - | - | CATSTYPGAKNIQYF | TGTGCCACCAGCACTTACCCGGGGGCCAAAAACATTCAGTACTTC
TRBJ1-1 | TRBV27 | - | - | CASSFGASTEAFF | TGTGCCAGCAGTTTCGGGGCTAGCACTGAAGCTTTCTTT
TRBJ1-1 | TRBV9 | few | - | CASSIGPEGSGAFF | TGTGCCAGCAGCATTGGCCCAGAGGGGAGCGGAGCTTTCTTT
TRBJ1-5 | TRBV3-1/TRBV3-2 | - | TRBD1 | CASGTGSGNQPQHF | TGTGCCAGCGGGACAGGGTCGGGCAATCAGCCCCAGCATTTT
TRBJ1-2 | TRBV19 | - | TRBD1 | CASKSRDRVYGYTF | TGTGCCAGTAAATCAAGGGACAGAGTTTATGGCTACACCTTC
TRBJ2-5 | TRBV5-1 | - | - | CASSSRARGTGETQYF | TGCGCCAGCAGCTCCCGGGCCCGGGGGACTGGGGAGACCCAGTACTTC
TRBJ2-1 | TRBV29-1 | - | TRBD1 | CSVETGGNNEQFF | TGCAGCGTTGAAACAGGGGGGAACAATGAGCAGTTCTTC
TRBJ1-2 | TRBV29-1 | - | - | CSVDKASGTYGYTF | TGCAGCGTTGACAAAGCGTCAGGGACCTATGGCTACACCTTC
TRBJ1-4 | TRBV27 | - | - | CASSPDSYGNEKLFF | TGTGCCAGCAGTCCCGACAGTTACGGGAATGAAAAACTGTTTTTT
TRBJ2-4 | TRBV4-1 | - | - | CASSQPVAKNIQYF | TGCGCCAGCAGCCAACCGGTAGCCAAAAACATTCAGTACTTC
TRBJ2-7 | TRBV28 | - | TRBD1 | CASSLGTGAEQYF | TGTGCCAGCAGTTTAGGGACAGGGGCCGAGCAGTACTTC
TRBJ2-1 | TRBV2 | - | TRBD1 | CASSGQGAFRRQFF | TGTGCCAGCAGTGGGCAGGGGGCTTTTAGGCGGCAGTTCTTC
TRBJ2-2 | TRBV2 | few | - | CASSDPRGQNTGELFF | TGTGCCAGCAGTGATCCGCGGGGCCAGAACACCGGGGAGCTGTTTTTT
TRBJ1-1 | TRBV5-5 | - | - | CASSHGQLQNTEAFF | TGTGCCAGCAGCCACGGACAGTTACAGAACACTGAAGCTTTCTTT
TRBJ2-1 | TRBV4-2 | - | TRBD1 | CASSQDRAYNEQFF | TGTGCCAGCAGCCAGGACAGGGCTTACAATGAGCAGTTCTTC
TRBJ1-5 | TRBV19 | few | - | CASSIFSGLDQPQHF | TGTGCCAGTAGTATATTCTCGGGGCTTGACCAGCCCCAGCATTTT
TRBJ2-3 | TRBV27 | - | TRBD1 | CASSLSLPILTGTGKTDTQYF | TGTGCCAGCAGTTTATCGTTACCGATCCTCACCGGGACAGGGAAAACAGATACGCAGTATTTT
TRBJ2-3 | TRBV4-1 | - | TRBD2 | CASSQEGSSGGRLGTDTQYF | TGCGCCAGCAGCCAAGAAGGGTCTAGCGGGGGGCGTTTGGGCACAGATACGCAGTATTTT
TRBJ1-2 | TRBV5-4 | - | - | CASSSGGPLRYGYTF | TGTGCCAGCAGCTCGGGGGGACCCTTGAGGTATGGCTACACCTTC
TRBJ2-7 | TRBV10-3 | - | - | CAISDPSYPTYEQYF | TGTGCCATCAGTGACCCTTCGTACCCCACCTACGAGCAGTACTTC
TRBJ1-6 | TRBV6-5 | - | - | CASTGGSSYNSPLHF | TGTGCCAGCACCGGGGGTAGCTCCTATAATTCACCCCTCCACTTT
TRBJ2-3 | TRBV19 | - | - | CASTSTGRDLVGDTQYF | TGTGCCAGTACCTCGACTGGGCGGGATTTGGTGGGAGATACGCAGTATTTT
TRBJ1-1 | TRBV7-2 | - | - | CASHGGTYTEAFF | TGTGCCAGCCACGGGGGGACTTACACTGAAGCTTTCTTT
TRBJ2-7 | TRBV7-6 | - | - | CASSLLRGDEQYF | TGTGCCAGCAGCTTGCTCAGGGGAGACGAGCAGTACTTC
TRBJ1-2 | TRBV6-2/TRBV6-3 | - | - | CASSYTLGTANTF | TGTGCCAGCAGTTACACCCTAGGGACGGCCAACACCTTC
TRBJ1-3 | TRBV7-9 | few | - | CASTEGSTSGNTIYF | TGTGCCAGCACCGAAGGGTCCACCTCTGGAAACACCATATATTTT
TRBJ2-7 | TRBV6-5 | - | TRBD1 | CASSYAGQGYEQYF | TGTGCCAGCAGTTATGCGGGACAGGGGTACGAGCAGTACTTC
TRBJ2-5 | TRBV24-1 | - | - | CATSDWDQETQYF | TGTGCCACCAGTGATTGGGACCAAGAGACCCAGTACTTC
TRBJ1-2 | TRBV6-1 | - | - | CASSEARRNFYGYTF | TGTGCCAGCAGTGAAGCGCGACGGAACTTCTATGGCTACACCTTC
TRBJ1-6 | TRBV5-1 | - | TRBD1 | CASSLAGTGNSPLHF | TGCGCCAGCAGCTTGGCCGGGACAGGGAATTCACCCCTCCACTTT
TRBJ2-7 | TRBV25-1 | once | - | CASSQTGYEQYF | TGTGCCAGCAGCCAAACAGGGTACGAGCAGTACTTC
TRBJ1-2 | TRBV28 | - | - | CASSSGIYGYTF | TGTGCCAGCAGTTCGGGTATCTATGGCTACACCTTC
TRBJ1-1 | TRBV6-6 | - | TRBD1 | CASSYGTGTEAFF | TGTGCCAGCAGTTACGGGACAGGCACTGAAGCTTTCTTT
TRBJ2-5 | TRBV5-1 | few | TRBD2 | CASSLAIAGGPQETQYF | TGCGCCAGCAGCTTGGCCATAGCGGGGGGGCCCCAAGAGACCCAGTACTTC
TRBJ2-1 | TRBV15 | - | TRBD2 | CATSISPGTSGRRSEQFF | TGTGCCACCAGCATAAGTCCCGGGACTAGCGGGAGGAGGAGTGAGCAGTTCTTC
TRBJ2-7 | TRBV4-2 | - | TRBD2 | CASSPGTSGTYEQYF | TGTGCCAGCAGCCCCGGGACTAGCGGGACGTACGAGCAGTACTTC
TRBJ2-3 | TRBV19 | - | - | CATNSRDPYTDTQYF | TGTGCCACCAACAGCCGGGACCCCTACACAGATACGCAGTATTTT
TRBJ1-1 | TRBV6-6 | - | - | CASSATWNTEAFF | TGTGCCAGCAGTGCCACGTGGAACACTGAAGCTTTCTTT
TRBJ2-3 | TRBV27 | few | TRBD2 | CASSASWTSGRDTQYF | TGTGCCAGCAGTGCCTCTTGGACTAGCGGGAGAGATACGCAGTATTTT
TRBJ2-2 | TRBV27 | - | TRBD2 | CASSLAGGPPGELFF | TGTGCCAGCAGTTTAGCGGGAGGGCCACCCGGGGAGCTGTTTTTT